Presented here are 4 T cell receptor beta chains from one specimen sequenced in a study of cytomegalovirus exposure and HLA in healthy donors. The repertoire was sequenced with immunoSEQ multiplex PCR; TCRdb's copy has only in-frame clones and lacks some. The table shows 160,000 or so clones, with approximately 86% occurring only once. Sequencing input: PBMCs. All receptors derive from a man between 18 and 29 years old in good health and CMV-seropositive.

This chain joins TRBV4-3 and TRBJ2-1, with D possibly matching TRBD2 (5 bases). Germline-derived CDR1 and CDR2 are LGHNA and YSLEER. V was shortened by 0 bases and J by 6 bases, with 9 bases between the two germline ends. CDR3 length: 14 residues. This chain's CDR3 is CASSQELGGNEQFF. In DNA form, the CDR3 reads TGCGCCAGCAGCCAAGAACTAGGTGGCAATGAGCAGTTCTTC.

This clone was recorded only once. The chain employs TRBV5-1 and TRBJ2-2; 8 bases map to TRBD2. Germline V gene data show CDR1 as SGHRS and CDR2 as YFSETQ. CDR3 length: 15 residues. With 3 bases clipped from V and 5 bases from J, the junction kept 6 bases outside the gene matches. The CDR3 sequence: CASSYGRAGTGELFF. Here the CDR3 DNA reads TGCGCCAGCAGCTACGGGAGGGCGGGGACCGGGGAGCTGTTTTTT.

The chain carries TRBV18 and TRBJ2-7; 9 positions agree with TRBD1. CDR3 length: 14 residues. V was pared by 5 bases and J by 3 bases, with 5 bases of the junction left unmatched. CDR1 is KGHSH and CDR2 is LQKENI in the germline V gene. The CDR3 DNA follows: TGTGCCAGCTCAGAGGGACAGGGTATCTACGAGCAGTACTTC. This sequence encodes CASSEGQGIYEQYF. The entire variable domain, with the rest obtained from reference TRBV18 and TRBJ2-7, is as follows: NAGVMQNPRHLVRRRGQEARLRCSPMKGHSHVYWYRQLPEEGLKFMVYLQKENIIDESGMPKERFSAEFPKEGPSILRIQQVVRGDSAAYFCASSEGQGIYEQYFGPGTRLTVT.

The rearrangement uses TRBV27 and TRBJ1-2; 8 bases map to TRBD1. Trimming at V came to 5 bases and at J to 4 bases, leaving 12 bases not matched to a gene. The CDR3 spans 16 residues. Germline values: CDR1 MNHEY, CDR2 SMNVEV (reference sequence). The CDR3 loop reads CASSIRPSGGVYGYTF. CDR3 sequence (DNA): TGTGCCAGCAGTATACGCCCCTCAGGGGGCGTCTATGGCTACACCTTC.